This T cell receptor (beta chain) was recorded in a study of cytomegalovirus exposure and HLA in healthy donors. The PCR contained 60 Vbeta and 13 Jbeta primers. The data were produced by immunoSEQ multiplex PCR, yet TCRdb's version contains in-frame clones alone and is incomplete. This table has more than 85,000 clones, about 16% appearing once. This clone was picked up a small number of times. The sample taken for sequencing was PBMCs. This sequence was found in a female donor in good health and CMV-seronegative.

The CDR3 bases are TGTGCCAGCAGCGGCCCTCGGACTAGCGGGGAGACCCAGTACTTC. Translating gives CASSGPRTSGETQYF. This chain connects TRBV7-6 to TRBJ2-5, with 11 bases that match TRBD2. The length of the CDR3 is 15 residues. V gave up 5 bases and J gave up 5 bases; unmatched junction bases: 7. Germline V lookup: CDR1 SGHVS, CDR2 FNYEAQ.